This T cell receptor (beta chain) was identified in a study of a mutant IDH1 vaccine in newly diagnosed glioma. Study at large: During weeks 1, 3, 5, 7, 11, 15, 19 and 23, patients received eight vaccinations. Before enrollment, the patients had been treated with radiotherapy alone, temozolomide alone, or both together. Most of them had received both. Notes on the study in general: Immune responses induced by the vaccine were seen in roughly 93% of patients, spanning multiple MHC alleles.

Germline V lookup: CDR1 SGHTS, CDR2 YDEGEE. This CDR3 is 13 amino acids long. V lost 4 bases to trimming and J lost 7 bases, with 15 bases between them. About this clone itself: Its matching antigen is unknown.

Time point: week 11, during vaccination. The content of each vaccine dose was 300 ug of mutant IDH1 20-mer peptide, and topical imiquimod accompanied it. New WHO grade 3 or 4 astrocytomas that were IDH1-mutant and ATRX-lost occurred in the donors. Here immunoSEQ multiplex PCR was the method, and the copy in TCRdb shows in-frame clones only, minus some. The sample carries roughly 120,000 clones, roughly 77% recorded once. The sequences come from PBMCs, collected from a glioma patient whose treatment included an IDH1 peptide vaccine. V is TRBV5-8 and J is TRBJ2-7; D remains ambiguous. This clonotype was obtained from a man in his forties with glioma. CDR3 nucleotide sequence: TGTGCCAGCAGCCCGCGGAAGGGAAGGGAGCAGTACTTC. Translated: CASSPRKGREQYF.